This T cell receptor (beta chain) was documented in a study of blood T cells in healthy people across ages. Healthy Caucasians from Russia aged roughly 6 to 95 served as donors. Isolation yielded PBMCs, at least 7 million per sample, in every case. The authors ran a second PCR of 7 to 11 cycles using a sample-barcoded 5' primer and a J-beta primer mix. Using its own MiXCR run on the 5' RACE reads, TCRdb lists one record per CDR3 protein. This table has about 400,000 distinct CDR3 sequences, about 49% appearing once. This CDR3 region has 16 residues. Germline trimming cut 0 bases from V and 5 bases from J; bases unmatched to any gene: 8. Germline V gives CDR1 SGHVS, CDR2 FNYEAQ. Study-level results: More naive CD4+ cells and higher diversity marked long-lived donors relative to aged donors.

About this clonotype itself: Antigen unknown.

The genes are TRBV7-6 and TRBJ2-7, with 9 bases matching TRBD2. The origin of this receptor is a man aged 55 to 70 in good health. Sequenced material: blood. The CDR3 DNA follows: TGTGCCAGCAGCTTAGCTCGGAGTAGCGGGAGAAACGAGCAGTACTTC. Translated: CASSLARSSGRNEQYF.